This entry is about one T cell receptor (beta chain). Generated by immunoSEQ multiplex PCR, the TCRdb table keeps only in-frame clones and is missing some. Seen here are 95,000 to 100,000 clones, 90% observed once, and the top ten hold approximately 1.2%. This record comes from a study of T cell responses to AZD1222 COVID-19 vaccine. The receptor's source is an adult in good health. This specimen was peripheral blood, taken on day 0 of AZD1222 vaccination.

CDR3 nucleotides: TGTGCCAGCAGCCCCGAAGGGCCGGGGAACACTGAAGCTTTCTTT. Translating it yields CASSPEGPGNTEAFF. The chain joins TRBV7-8 to TRBJ1-1; D unresolved. V shed 5 bases and J shed 1 base, with 14 bases lying between them. CDR1 is SGHVS and CDR2 is FQNEAQ in the germline V gene. This CDR3 has 15 amino acids.